This TCR beta chain was captured by sequencing in a study of CD8 T cells in ankylosing spondylitis. Study observations and caveats: Within matched ankylosing spondylitis synovial fluid, disease-linked clones were reportedly significantly enriched. The study identified a TCR beta motif of fewer than 10 highly homologous variants that appeared characteristic of ankylosing spondylitis blood.

This clonotype appeared many times. Its antigen remains unidentified. MiXCR, applied by TCRdb to the 5' RACE reads, yields one record per CDR3 protein. Here the sample spans approximately 520,000 distinct CDR3 sequences, roughly 5% being singletons. J gave up 10 bases and V 5 bases, and 8 bases lay outside the gene matches. CDR3 length: 13 amino acids. The germline V gene has CDR1 MGHDK and CDR2 SYGVNS. The origin of this receptor is a male donor with ankylosing spondylitis. The chain uses TRBV25-1 and TRBJ2-1; TRBD1 agrees at 7 bases. What was sequenced was blood, either unsorted or a sorted T cell fraction (not recorded which). The CDR3 spells CASSPRGYGEQFF. In nucleotides, the CDR3 is TGTGCCAGCAGTCCCAGGGGGTACGGGGAGCAGTTCTTC.